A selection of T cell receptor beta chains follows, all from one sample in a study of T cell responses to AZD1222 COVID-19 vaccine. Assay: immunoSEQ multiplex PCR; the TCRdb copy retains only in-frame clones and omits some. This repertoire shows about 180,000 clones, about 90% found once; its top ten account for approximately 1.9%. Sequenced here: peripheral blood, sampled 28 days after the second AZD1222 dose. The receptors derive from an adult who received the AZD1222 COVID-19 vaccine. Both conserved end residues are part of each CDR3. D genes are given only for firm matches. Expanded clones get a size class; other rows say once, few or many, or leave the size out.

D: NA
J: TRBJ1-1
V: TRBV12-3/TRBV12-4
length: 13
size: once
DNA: TGTGCCAGCAGTTCAAAGGGAGGGACTGAAGCTTTCTTT
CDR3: CASSSKGGTEAFF

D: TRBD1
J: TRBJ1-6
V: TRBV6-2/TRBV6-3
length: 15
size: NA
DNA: TGTGCCAGCAGTTGGCCGGGACAGGGAGTTTCACCCCTCCACTTT
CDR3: CASSWPGQGVSPLHF

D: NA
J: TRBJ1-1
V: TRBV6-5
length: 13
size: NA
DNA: TGTGCCAGCACCACGGGGGGGTTGACTGAAGCTTTCTTT
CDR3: CASTTGGLTEAFF

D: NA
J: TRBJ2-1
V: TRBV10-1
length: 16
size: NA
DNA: TGCGCCAGCAGTGAGTCGAGCGGGCCATCCTACAATGAGCAGTTCTTC
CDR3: CASSESSGPSYNEQFF

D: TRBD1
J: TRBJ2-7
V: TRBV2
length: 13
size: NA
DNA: TGTGCCAGCAGTGAGGACAGGGGGCGCGAGCAGTACTTC
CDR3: CASSEDRGREQYF

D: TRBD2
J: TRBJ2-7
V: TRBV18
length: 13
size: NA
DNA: TGTGCCAGCGGGACGGGGGGGAAGGACGAGCAGTACTTC
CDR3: CASGTGGKDEQYF

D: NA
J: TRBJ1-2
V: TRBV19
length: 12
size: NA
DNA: TGTGCCAGTAGTCGGACCGAGGGGGGCTACACCTTC
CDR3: CASSRTEGGYTF

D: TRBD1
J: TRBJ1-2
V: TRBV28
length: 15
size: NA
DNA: TGTGCCAGCAGTTTATCGGACAGGGGAATTGGTGGCTACACCTTC
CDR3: CASSLSDRGIGGYTF

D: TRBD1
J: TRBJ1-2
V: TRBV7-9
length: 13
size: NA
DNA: TGTGCCAGCAGCTTAGGACAGGGAGGTGGCTACACCTTC
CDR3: CASSLGQGGGYTF

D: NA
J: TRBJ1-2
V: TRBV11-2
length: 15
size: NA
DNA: TGTGCCAGCAGCTCGCCGATTCAGGGGACCTATGGCTACACCTTC
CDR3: CASSSPIQGTYGYTF

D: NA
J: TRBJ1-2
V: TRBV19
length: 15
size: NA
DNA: TGTGCCAGTAGTATAAACAGGGAGGCGCTTGCTGGCTACACCTTC
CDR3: CASSINREALAGYTF

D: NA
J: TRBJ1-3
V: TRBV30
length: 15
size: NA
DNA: TGTGCCTGGAGTTTTGGGGGCTTCTCTGGAAACACCATATATTTT
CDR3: CAWSFGGFSGNTIYF

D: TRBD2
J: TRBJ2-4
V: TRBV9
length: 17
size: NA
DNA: TGTGCCAGCAGCACCGGGACTAGCGGGGGGACCAAAAACATTCAGTACTTC
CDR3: CASSTGTSGGTKNIQYF

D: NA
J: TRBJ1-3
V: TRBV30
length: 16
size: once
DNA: TGTGCCTGGAGTGTACGGAGAGGGTTGGCTGGAAACACCATATATTTT
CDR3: CAWSVRRGLAGNTIYF

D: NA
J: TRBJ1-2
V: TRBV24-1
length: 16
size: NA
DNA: TGTGCCACCAGTGATTCGACAGCTAAAGGTCCCTATGGCTACACCTTC
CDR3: CATSDSTAKGPYGYTF

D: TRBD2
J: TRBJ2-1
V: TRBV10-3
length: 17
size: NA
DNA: TGTGCCATCAGTGATGAACATTCGGGACTAGCGGGAAATGAGCAGTTCTTC
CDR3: CAISDEHSGLAGNEQFF

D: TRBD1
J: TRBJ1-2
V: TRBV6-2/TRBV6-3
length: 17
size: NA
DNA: TGTGCCAGCAGTTACTATCAGCCGACAGGGCGAAACTATGGCTACACCTTC
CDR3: CASSYYQPTGRNYGYTF

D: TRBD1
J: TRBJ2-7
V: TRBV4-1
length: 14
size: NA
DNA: TGCGCCAGCAGCCAGACAGGGGAACTCTACGAGCAGTACTTC
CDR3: CASSQTGELYEQYF

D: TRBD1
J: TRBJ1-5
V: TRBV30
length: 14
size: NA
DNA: TGTGCCTGGAGGAGTACAGGGGGCCATCAGCCCCAGCATTTT
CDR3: CAWRSTGGHQPQHF

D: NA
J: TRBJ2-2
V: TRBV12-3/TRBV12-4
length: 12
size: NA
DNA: TGTGCCAGCAGTTTATACCGCGGGGAGCTGTTTTTT
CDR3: CASSLYRGELFF

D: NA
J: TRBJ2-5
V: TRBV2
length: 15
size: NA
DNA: TGTGCCAGCAGTCACCGTACAACGACGGAAGAGACCCAGTACTTC
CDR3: CASSHRTTTEETQYF

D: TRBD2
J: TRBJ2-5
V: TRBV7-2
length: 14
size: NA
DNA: TGTGCCAGCAGCTTACGGGGGGATCGAGAGACCCAGTACTTC
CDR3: CASSLRGDRETQYF

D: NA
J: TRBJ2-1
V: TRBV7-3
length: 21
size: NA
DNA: TGTGCCAGCAGCTTAAGGGTTTTTGGAAACCACTACTCTCGCTCCTACAATGAGCAGTTCTTC
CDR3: CASSLRVFGNHYSRSYNEQFF

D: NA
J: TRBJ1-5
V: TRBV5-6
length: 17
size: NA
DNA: TGTGCCAGCAGCACTTACGGGGCAGCTAATAGCAATCAGCCCCAGCATTTT
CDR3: CASSTYGAANSNQPQHF

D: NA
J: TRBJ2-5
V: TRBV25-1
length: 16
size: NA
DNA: TGTGCCAGCAGTGAAAATGGCAGGGGACGGCAAGAGACCCAGTACTTC
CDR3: CASSENGRGRQETQYF

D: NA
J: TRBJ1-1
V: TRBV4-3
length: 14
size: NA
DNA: TGCGCCAGCAGCCCAGGCGGCCTGAACACTGAAGCTTTCTTT
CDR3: CASSPGGLNTEAFF

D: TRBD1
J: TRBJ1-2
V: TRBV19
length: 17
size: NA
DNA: TGTGCCAGTAGTATGGGCCGAGACAGGGCGGACGGGACCGGCTACACCTTC
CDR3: CASSMGRDRADGTGYTF

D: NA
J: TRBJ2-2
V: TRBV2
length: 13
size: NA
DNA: TGTGCCAGCAGTGCTAATTTGCCCGGGGAGCTGTTTTTT
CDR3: CASSANLPGELFF

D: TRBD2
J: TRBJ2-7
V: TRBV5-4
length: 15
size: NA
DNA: TGTGCCAGCAGCGAGGTAGCGGGGGGGGACTACGAGCAGTACTTC
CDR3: CASSEVAGGDYEQYF

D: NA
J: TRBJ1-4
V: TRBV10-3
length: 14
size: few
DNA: TGTGCCACCAGCGGCCTTTCAACTAATGAAAAACTGTTTTTT
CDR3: CATSGLSTNEKLFF

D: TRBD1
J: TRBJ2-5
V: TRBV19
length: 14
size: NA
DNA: TGTGCCAGTACCGACAGGGGCACCCAAGAGACCCAGTACTTC
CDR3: CASTDRGTQETQYF

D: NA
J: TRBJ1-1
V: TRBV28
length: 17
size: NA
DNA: TGTGCCAGCAGCCTACCCCGGGGGTCCCTCATGAACACTGAAGCTTTCTTT
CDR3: CASSLPRGSLMNTEAFF